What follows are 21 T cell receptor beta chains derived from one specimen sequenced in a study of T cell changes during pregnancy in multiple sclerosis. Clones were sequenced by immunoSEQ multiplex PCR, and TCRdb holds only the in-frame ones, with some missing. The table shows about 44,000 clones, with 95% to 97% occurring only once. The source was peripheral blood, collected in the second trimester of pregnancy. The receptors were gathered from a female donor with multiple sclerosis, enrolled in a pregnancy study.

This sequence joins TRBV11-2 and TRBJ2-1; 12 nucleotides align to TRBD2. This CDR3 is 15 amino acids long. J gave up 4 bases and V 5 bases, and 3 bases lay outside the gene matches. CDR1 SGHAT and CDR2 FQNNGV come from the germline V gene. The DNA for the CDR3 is TGTGCCAGCAGCCTAGGACTAGCGGGGTACAATGAGCAGTTCTTC. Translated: CASSLGLAGYNEQFF. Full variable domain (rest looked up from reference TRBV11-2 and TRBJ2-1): EAGVAQSPRYKIIEKRQSVAFWCNPISGHATLYWYQQILGQGPKLLIQFQNNGVVDDSQLPKDRFSAERLKGVDSTLKIQPAKLEDSAVYLCASSLGLAGYNEQFFGPGTRLTVL.

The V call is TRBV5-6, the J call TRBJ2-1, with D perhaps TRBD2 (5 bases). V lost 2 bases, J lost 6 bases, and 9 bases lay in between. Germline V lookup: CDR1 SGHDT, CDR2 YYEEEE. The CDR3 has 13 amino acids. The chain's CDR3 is CASSLVRGNEQFF. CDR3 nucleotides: TGTGCCAGCAGCTTAGTCCGGGGCAATGAGCAGTTCTTC.

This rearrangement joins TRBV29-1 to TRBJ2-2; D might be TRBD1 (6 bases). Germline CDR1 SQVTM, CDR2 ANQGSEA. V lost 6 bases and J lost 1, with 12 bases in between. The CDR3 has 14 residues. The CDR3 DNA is TGCAGCGTGGGGGCCAAGAGGAACACCGGGGAGCTGTTTTTT. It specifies CSVGAKRNTGELFF.

The CDR3 nucleotides read TGTGCCAGCAGCTTGGTTTCGGTCACCGGGGAGCTGTTTTTT. Translated, it gives CASSLVSVTGELFF. The rearrangement joins TRBV5-6 to TRBJ2-2; D is undetermined. V was clipped by 0 bases and J by 4 bases, with 7 bases between them. This CDR3 has 14 residues. Germline V gene lookup returns CDR1 SGHDT and CDR2 YYEEEE.

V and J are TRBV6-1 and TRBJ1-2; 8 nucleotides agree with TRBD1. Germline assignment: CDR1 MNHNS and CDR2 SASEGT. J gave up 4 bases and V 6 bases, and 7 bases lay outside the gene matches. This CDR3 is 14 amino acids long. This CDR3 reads CASRDRGVGYGYTF. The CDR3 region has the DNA TGTGCCAGCAGAGACAGGGGAGTCGGCTATGGCTACACCTTC.

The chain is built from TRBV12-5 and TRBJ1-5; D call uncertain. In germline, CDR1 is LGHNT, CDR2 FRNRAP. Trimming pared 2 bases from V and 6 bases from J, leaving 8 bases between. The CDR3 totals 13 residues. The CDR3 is CASGLSHGQPQHF. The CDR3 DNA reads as TGTGCTAGTGGTTTGTCACATGGTCAGCCCCAGCATTTT. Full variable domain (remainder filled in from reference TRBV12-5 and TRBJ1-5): DARVTQTPRHKVTEMGQEVTMRCQPILGHNTVFWYRQTMMQGLELLAYFRNRAPLDDSGMPKDRFSAEMPDATLATLKIQPSEPRDSAVYFCASGLSHGQPQHFGDGTRLSIL.

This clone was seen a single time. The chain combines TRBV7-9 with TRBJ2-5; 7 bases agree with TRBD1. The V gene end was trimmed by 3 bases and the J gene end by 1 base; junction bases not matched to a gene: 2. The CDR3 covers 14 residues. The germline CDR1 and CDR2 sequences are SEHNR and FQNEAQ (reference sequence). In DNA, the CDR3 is TGTGCCAGCAGCTTGGACAGGAGCCAAGAGACCCAGTACTTC. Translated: CASSLDRSQETQYF.

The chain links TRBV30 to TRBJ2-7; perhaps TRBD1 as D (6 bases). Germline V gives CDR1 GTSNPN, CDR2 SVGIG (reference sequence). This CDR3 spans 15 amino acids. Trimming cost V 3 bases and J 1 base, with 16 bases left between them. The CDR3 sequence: CAWSAVGRGSYEQYF. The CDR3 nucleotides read TGTGCCTGGAGCGCAGTGGGCAGGGGTTCCTACGAGCAGTACTTC.

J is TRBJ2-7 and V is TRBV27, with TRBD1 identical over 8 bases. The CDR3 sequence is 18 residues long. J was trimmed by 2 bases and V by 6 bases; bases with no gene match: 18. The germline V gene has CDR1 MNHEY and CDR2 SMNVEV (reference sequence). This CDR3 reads CASSLTGVSGFTAYEQYF. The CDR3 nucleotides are TGTGCCAGCAGCCTGACAGGGGTGTCGGGTTTTACCGCCTACGAGCAGTACTTC.

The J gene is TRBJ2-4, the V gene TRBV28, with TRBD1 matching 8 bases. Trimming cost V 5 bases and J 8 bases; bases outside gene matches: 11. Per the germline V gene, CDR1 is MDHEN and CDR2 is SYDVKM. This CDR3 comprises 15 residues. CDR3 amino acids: CASSTPRGQVHIQYF. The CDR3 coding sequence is TGTGCCAGCAGTACCCCGAGGGGACAGGTCCACATTCAGTACTTC.

The CDR3 is CASSQVGQAGGPDTQYF. The CDR3 nucleotides read TGCGCCAGCAGCCAAGTAGGTCAGGCGGGGGGACCAGATACGCAGTATTTT. The V call is TRBV4-3, the J call TRBJ2-3; 8 bases are shared with TRBD2. V was clipped by 1 base and J by 4 bases; unmatched bases: 10. The CDR3 length is 17 residues. Germline CDR1 and CDR2: LGHNA and YSLEER.

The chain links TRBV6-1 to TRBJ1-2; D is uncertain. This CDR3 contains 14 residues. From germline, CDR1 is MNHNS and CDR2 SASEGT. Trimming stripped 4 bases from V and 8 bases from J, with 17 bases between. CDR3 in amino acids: CASSVIGVAEGYTF. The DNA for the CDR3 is TGTGCCAGCAGTGTGATTGGAGTTGCGGAAGGCTACACCTTC.

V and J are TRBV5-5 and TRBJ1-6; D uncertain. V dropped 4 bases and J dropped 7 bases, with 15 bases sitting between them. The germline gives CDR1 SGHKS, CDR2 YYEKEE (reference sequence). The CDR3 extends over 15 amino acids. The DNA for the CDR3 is TGTGCCAGCAGCCGGGTGGGAGGAGGGAATTCACCCCTCCACTTT. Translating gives CASSRVGGGNSPLHF.

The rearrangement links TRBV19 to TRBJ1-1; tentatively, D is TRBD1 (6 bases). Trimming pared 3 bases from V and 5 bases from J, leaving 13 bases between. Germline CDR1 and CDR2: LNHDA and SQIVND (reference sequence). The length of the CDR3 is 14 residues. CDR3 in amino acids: CASSMTGDWTEAFF. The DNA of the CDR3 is TGTGCCAGTAGTATGACAGGAGACTGGACTGAAGCTTTCTTT.

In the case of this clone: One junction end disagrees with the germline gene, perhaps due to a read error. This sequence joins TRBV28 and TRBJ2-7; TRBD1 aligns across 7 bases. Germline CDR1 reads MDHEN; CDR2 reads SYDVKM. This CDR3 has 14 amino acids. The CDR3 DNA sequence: TGTGCCAGCATGCCCGGGACAGCTAGAGCGGTGATGGACTTC. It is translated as CASMPGTARAVMDF.

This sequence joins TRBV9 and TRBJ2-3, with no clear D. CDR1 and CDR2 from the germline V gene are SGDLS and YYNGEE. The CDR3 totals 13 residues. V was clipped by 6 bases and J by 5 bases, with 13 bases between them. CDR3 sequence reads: CASTPLVRDTQYF. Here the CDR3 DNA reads TGTGCCAGCACCCCGTTGGTCAGAGATACGCAGTATTTT.

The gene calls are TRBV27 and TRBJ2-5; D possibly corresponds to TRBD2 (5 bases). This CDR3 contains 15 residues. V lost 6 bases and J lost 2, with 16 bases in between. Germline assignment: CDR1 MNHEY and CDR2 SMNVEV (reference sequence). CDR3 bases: TGTGCCAGCAGACCACAATACCGGGGTCAAGAGACCCAGTACTTC. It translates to CASRPQYRGQETQYF.

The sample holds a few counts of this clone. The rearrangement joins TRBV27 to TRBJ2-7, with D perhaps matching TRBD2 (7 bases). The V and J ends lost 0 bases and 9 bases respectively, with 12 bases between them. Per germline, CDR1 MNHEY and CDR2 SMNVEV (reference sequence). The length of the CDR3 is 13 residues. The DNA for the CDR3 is TGTGCCAGCAGTTTATCAGGGGGAGGGGTGCAGTACTTC. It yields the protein CASSLSGGGVQYF.

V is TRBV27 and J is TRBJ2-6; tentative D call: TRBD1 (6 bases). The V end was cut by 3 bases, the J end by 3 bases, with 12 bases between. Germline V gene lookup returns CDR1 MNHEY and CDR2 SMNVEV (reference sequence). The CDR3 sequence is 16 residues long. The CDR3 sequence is CASSLARGSGANVLTF. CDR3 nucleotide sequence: TGTGCCAGCAGTTTGGCCAGGGGCAGTGGGGCCAACGTCCTGACTTTC. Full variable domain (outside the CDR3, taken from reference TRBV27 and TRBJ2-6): EAQVTQNPRYLITVTGKKLTVTCSQNMNHEYMSWYRQDPGLGLRQIYYSMNVEVTDKGDVPEGYKVSRKEKRNFPLILESPSPNQTSLYFCASSLARGSGANVLTFGAGSRLTVL.

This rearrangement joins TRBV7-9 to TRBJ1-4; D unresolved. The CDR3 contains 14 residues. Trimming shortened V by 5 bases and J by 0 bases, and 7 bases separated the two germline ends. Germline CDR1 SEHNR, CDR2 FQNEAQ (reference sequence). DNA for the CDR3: TGTGCCAGCAGCCAGCAGGCAACTAATGAAAAACTGTTTTTT. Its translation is CASSQQATNEKLFF.

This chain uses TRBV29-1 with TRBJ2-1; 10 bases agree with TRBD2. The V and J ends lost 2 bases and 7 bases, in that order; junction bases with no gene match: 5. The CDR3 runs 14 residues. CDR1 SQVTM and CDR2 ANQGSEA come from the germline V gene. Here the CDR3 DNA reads TGCAGCGTTGAACCTAGCGGGAGTTTAAATGAGCAGTTCTTC. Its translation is CSVEPSGSLNEQFF.